The entry below describes one T cell receptor (beta chain). The data originate from a study of blood T cell repertoires in COVID-19. For the study at large: Samples representing acute and convalescent COVID-19 were sourced from the United States, Italy and Spain. Sample material is recorded as cDNA or gDNA derived from T cells, B-cell-depleted T cells, or PBMCs.

Original methodology: Amplification with reference gene primers provided the estimates of nucleated cell counts. Assay: immunoSEQ multiplex PCR; the TCRdb copy retains only in-frame clones and omits some. D and trimming were read from the DNA, whereas the V and J calls and clone size are those reported in that table. This sample yields 150,000 to 200,000 clones, of which roughly 87% are seen a single time; under 6% belongs to the top ten. Germline V gene lookup returns CDR1 MDHEN and CDR2 SYDVKM. This CDR3 comprises 18 residues. J gave up 4 bases and V 6 bases, and 15 bases lay outside the gene matches.

The TCR was taken from a human donor in a cohort sampled during active COVID-19. The V and J genes are TRBV28 and TRBJ2-5, with 12 bases that match TRBD2. Sequenced sample: peripheral blood. The CDR3 loop reads CASSHGLAGSSALETQYF. CDR3 DNA sequence: TGTGCCAGCAGCCACGGACTAGCGGGGTCCTCCGCTCTAGAGACCCAGTACTTC.